A selection of T cell receptor beta chains follows, all from one sample in a study of T cell responses to AZD1222 COVID-19 vaccine. This table comes from immunoSEQ multiplex PCR, and its TCRdb copy is limited to in-frame clones, with some not included. Among about 270,000 clones listed, 85% to 95% were seen once. The specimen was peripheral blood, collected 28 days after the second AZD1222 dose. The receptors come from an adult who received the AZD1222 COVID-19 vaccine. The CDR3 runs from the conserved cysteine through the conserved F or W. The D gene is left open where the match is weak. The listing skips clone size in some rows; elsewhere it reads once, few, many or a size class.

V	D	size	J	length	DNA	CDR3
TRBV19	NA	once	TRBJ1-3	15	TGTGCCAGTAGTATCCCTGCTTCCTCTGGAAACACCATATATTTT	CASSIPASSGNTIYF
TRBV4-1	NA	NA	TRBJ1-4	15	TGCGCCAGCAGCCAAGAAGAGGCGCTGGGAGAAAAACTGTTTTTT	CASSQEEALGEKLFF
TRBV6-5	NA	NA	TRBJ1-2	12	TGTGCCAGCCACCGGGAGGGGGGTGGCTACACCTTC	CASHREGGGYTF
TRBV28	TRBD2	NA	TRBJ2-1	15	TGTGCCAGCACTAGAACTAGCGGGGAGGTCCATGAGCAGTTCTTC	CASTRTSGEVHEQFF
TRBV18	NA	NA	TRBJ2-5	14	TGTGCCAGCTCCCCCCCAGCGGGTACTGAGACCCAGTACTTC	CASSPPAGTETQYF
TRBV6-2/TRBV6-3	TRBD2	NA	TRBJ2-1	17	TGTGCCAGCAGTTACTCGAGGCCGAGCGGGGGGGGCAATGAGCAGTTCTTC	CASSYSRPSGGGNEQFF
TRBV28	NA	NA	TRBJ2-4	14	TGTGCCAGCAGTTTGGGAAATGGGAAAAACATTCAGTACTTC	CASSLGNGKNIQYF
TRBV7-9	NA	NA	TRBJ1-3	16	TGTGCCAGCAGCTCACTCTCACCCATCTCTGGAAACACCATATATTTT	CASSSLSPISGNTIYF
TRBV12-3/TRBV12-4	TRBD1	NA	TRBJ2-7	13	TGTGCCAGCAGACGGACAGGGCTCTACGAGCAGTACTTC	CASRRTGLYEQYF
TRBV5-1	TRBD1	NA	TRBJ2-2	15	TGCGCCAGCAGTCCCCTCGGACAGGCCACCGGGGAGCTGTTTTTT	CASSPLGQATGELFF
TRBV15	NA	few	TRBJ1-2	19	TGTGCCACCAGCAGAGATTTCAGTCAGCGGCGAGCCGGCCCTGTCGGCTACACCTTC	CATSRDFSQRRAGPVGYTF
TRBV5-1	TRBD2	NA	TRBJ2-5	16	TGCGCCAGCAGCACTGGACTAGCGGGAGGAGTAGAGACCCAGTACTTC	CASSTGLAGGVETQYF
TRBV5-4	NA	NA	TRBJ2-1	15	TGTGCCAGCAGCTTGGCACAGAATTCCTACAATGAGCAGTTCTTC	CASSLAQNSYNEQFF
TRBV4-1	TRBD1	NA	TRBJ1-2	17	TGCGCCAGCAGCCAAGGGACAGGGGGCGACGCTAACTATGGCTACACCTTC	CASSQGTGGDANYGYTF
TRBV29-1	NA	NA	TRBJ2-2	11	TGCAGCGCCGGGGACACCGGGGAGCTGTTTTTT	CSAGDTGELFF
TRBV5-4	NA	NA	TRBJ1-2	13	TGTGCCAGCAGCTTGGAAGGGACCTATGGCTACACCTTC	CASSLEGTYGYTF
TRBV7-8	NA	NA	TRBJ1-1	12	TGTGCCAGCAGCTTAGCAACAGGGCTCCCTTTCTTT	CASSLATGLPFF
TRBV15	TRBD2	NA	TRBJ2-1	18	TGTGCCACCAGCAGAGGGGGACTAGCGGGAGCGGGTTACAATGAGCAGTTCTTC	CATSRGGLAGAGYNEQFF
TRBV15	NA	NA	TRBJ2-1	16	TGTGCCACCAGCAGAGCGACTCAGGCCTCCTACAATGAGCAGTTCTTC	CATSRATQASYNEQFF
TRBV9	NA	NA	TRBJ1-1	12	TGTGCCAGCAGCGTAGGCGGCGCTGAAGCTTTCTTT	CASSVGGAEAFF
TRBV19	NA	NA	TRBJ1-5	16	TGTGCCACCCATCAGGGGAGGGGGAGAAGCAATCAGCCCCAGCATTTT	CATHQGRGRSNQPQHF
TRBV28	NA	NA	TRBJ1-5	11	TGTGCCAGCAGCCTTCGGGAGCCCCAGCATTTT	CASSLREPQHF
TRBV6-5	TRBD2	NA	TRBJ2-7	15	TGTGCCAGCAGTCGCCCCGCGGGAGACTCCTACGAGCAGTACTTC	CASSRPAGDSYEQYF
TRBV6-2/TRBV6-3	TRBD1	NA	TRBJ2-2	13	TGTGCCAGCAGCAACAGGGGAACCGGGGAGCTGTTTTTT	CASSNRGTGELFF
TRBV6-1	NA	NA	TRBJ2-7	14	TGTGCCAGCAGTGAACGGGCGATCTCCTACGAGCAGTACTTC	CASSERAISYEQYF
TRBV7-9	NA	NA	TRBJ1-4	13	TGTGCCAGCACCCGAGGGACGGGTGAAAAACTGTTTTTT	CASTRGTGEKLFF
TRBV13	NA	NA	TRBJ1-3	15	TGTGCCAGCAGCTTAGCTTTGGGGCCCGGAAACACCATATATTTT	CASSLALGPGNTIYF
TRBV5-4	NA	NA	TRBJ2-2	15	TGTGCCAGCAGCTTGGTTGCGGGGAACACCGGGGAGCTGTTTTTT	CASSLVAGNTGELFF
TRBV7-9	NA	NA	TRBJ2-2	17	TGTGCCAGCAGCTTAGGAGTCCTGGTAAGGGTCACCGGGGAGCTGTTTTTT	CASSLGVLVRVTGELFF
TRBV19	NA	NA	TRBJ1-3	15	TGTGCCAGTAGTCTATCGCCAGGGACTGGAAACACCATATATTTT	CASSLSPGTGNTIYF